This T cell receptor (beta chain) was obtained from a study of T cells in Graves' hyperthyroidism and ophthalmopathy. Study findings and constraints: A model of 13 V-J features distinguished ophthalmopathy from stable hyperthyroidism. Most thyroid clonotypes expanded above 0.001 were also detected in blood. Before onset, ophthalmopathy was predicted by the model a median approximately 6.5 months earlier.

V gave up 2 bases and J gave up 3 bases, with 5 bases separating them. This CDR3 has 12 amino acids. RNA transcripts provided the source from which TCR beta CDR3 regions were amplified. Initially, a first-round RT-PCR of the TCR CDR3 employed the HTBI primer set. TCRdb redid the calling of the multiplex PCR reads with MiXCR, one entry per CDR3 protein. The sample has roughly 500,000 distinct CDR3 sequences; about half are singletons. At least ten counts were recorded for this clonotype. What it recognizes is unknown. Sequencing was carried out using peripheral blood or thyroid tissue (not recorded which). The V call is TRBV12-3 or TRBV12-4, the J call TRBJ2-7; the D is unclear. This clonotype was obtained from an adult woman with Graves' disease, either hyperthyroidism or ophthalmopathy (not recorded which). This chain's CDR3 is CASSLHDYEQYF. In DNA, the CDR3 is TGTGCCAGCAGTTTACACGACTACGAGCAGTACTTC.